Below are 24 T cell receptor beta chains sequenced from a single sample in a study of blood T cells in healthy people across ages. A second roughly 6 to 11 cycle PCR used barcoded and J-beta primers. Each CDR3 protein is one row after TCRdb ran MiXCR on the 5' RACE reads. Counted here are 1.8 million or so distinct CDR3 sequences, around 42% occurring once; the ten biggest clones make up more than 20%. The material sequenced was blood. The receptors derive from a human donor in good health.

With regard to this clonotype: A much larger clone is a single base away; this may be a read error. The chain is built from TRBV4-2 and TRBJ1-2; 7 bases are shared with TRBD1. Germline values: CDR1 LGHNA, CDR2 YNFKEQ. The CDR3 is made up of 13 amino acids. CDR3 in amino acids: CASSLQQGNGHTF. Here the CDR3 DNA reads TGTGCCAGCAGCCTACAACAGGGGAATGGCCACACCTTC.

The CDR3 DNA reads TGCGCCAGCAGCCAAGAAGTCAGGACCTATGGCTACACCTTC. As protein: CASSQEVRTYGYTF. The chain recombines TRBV4-3 with TRBJ1-2, with D unresolved. There are 14 residues in the CDR3. Trimming removed 0 bases at V and 4 bases at J, with 9 bases between. Germline V gene lookup returns CDR1 LGHNA and CDR2 YSLEER.

V and J are TRBV12-3 or TRBV12-4 and TRBJ1-2; D gene uncertain. The CDR3 consists of 15 residues. V dropped 3 bases and J dropped 5 bases, with 16 bases sitting between them. This chain's CDR3 is CASSFYPGSGYGYTF. CDR3 nucleotide sequence: TGTGCCAGCAGTTTTTATCCGGGGTCCGGATATGGCTACACCTTC.

This chain links TRBV5-1 with TRBJ2-7, with TRBD1 matching 7 bases. There are 21 residues in the CDR3. The germline V gene has CDR1 SGHRS and CDR2 YFSETQ. The ends lost 4 bases at V and 2 bases at J; junction bases unmatched: 27. The CDR3 protein is CASSPYLTAWTGPISPYEQYF. CDR3 bases: TGCGCCAGCAGCCCCTACCTCACGGCCTGGACAGGTCCTATTAGTCCCTACGAGCAGTACTTC.

The V call is TRBV7-9, the J call TRBJ2-1; D uncertain. V gave up 3 bases and J gave up 3 bases, with 15 bases separating them. The CDR3 is made up of 16 amino acids. Germline CDR1 reads SEHNR; CDR2 reads FQNEAQ (reference sequence). Here the CDR3 reads CASSFGSQLDYNEQFF. The CDR3 nucleotides read TGTGCCAGCAGCTTTGGGTCCCAGCTTGACTACAATGAGCAGTTCTTC.

Concerning this clonotype itself: Lacking the conserved final phenylalanine or tryptophan, this CDR3 likely reflects a read error. This chain connects TRBV10-3 to TRBJ2-1; the D gene is possibly TRBD1 (6 bases). This CDR3 has 11 residues. V was cut by 6 bases and J by 6 bases, with 6 bases left in between. Germline-derived CDR1 and CDR2 are ENHRY and SYGVKD. In DNA, the CDR3 is TGTGCCATCAGACAGGGCAATGAGCAGTTCTTA. Encoded protein: CAIRQGNEQFL.

The table lists this clonotype with a few counts. This sequence joins TRBV6-2 or TRBV6-3 and TRBJ2-1; weak D call: TRBD2 (6 bases). The CDR3 is 16 residues long. Germline lookup yields CDR1 MNHEY and CDR2 SVGEGT. The V end lost 4 bases, the J end lost 3 bases, and 16 bases lay between the germline ends. CDR3 residues: CASSLGWGEHYNEQFF. In DNA, the CDR3 is TGTGCCAGCAGTTTAGGTTGGGGGGAACACTACAATGAGCAGTTCTTC.

This chain connects TRBV29-1 to TRBJ2-7; no clear D. Germline V gene sequence: CDR1 SQVTM, CDR2 ANQGSEA. The CDR3 is 11 amino acids. V lost 7 bases, J lost 7 bases, and 14 bases lay in between. The CDR3 sequence: CSGVVFEEQYF. The CDR3 DNA follows: TGCAGCGGAGTAGTATTCGAAGAGCAGTACTTC.

The V call is TRBV6-2 or TRBV6-3, the J call TRBJ1-6; D remains ambiguous. The CDR3 spans 13 residues. Germline lookup yields CDR1 MNHEY and CDR2 SVGEGT. The ends were cut back, 6 bases at V and 8 bases at J, with 11 bases in the middle. The CDR3 DNA is TGTGCCAGCAGCTTGGAAGTGGATTCACCCCTCCACTTT. Protein: CASSLEVDSPLHF.

This clonotype has a single count. The rearrangement joins TRBV5-1 to TRBJ2-1; D perhaps matches TRBD2 (7 bases). Trimming shortened V by 4 bases and J by 7 bases, and 18 bases separated the two germline ends. The germline V gene encodes CDR1 SGHRS and CDR2 YFSETQ. This CDR3 has 15 residues. Written as DNA, the CDR3 is TGCGCCAGCAGCCACCGGGGGGCCAGAGAAAATGAGCAGTTCTTC. Amino acids: CASSHRGARENEQFF.

The CDR3 region has the DNA TGTGCCAGCAGTGTAGGCCAGTATTATCAGCCCCAGCATTTT. This translates into CASSVGQYYQPQHF. The V gene is TRBV6-2 or TRBV6-3, the J gene TRBJ1-5; D remains ambiguous. In germline, CDR1 is MNHEY, CDR2 SVGEGT. CDR3 size: 14 residues. V was cut by 5 bases and J by 5 bases, with 13 bases left in between.

This clonotype has more than one count but fewer than ten. This chain uses TRBV20-1 with TRBJ2-1; 7 positions agree with TRBD2. With V trimmed by 0 bases and J by 4 bases, 9 bases remained unmatched. The CDR3 is 16 amino acids. Germline loops: CDR1 DFQATT, CDR2 SNEGSKA (reference sequence). CDR3 in amino acids: CSARDWGGSPYNEQFF. CDR3 nucleotides: TGCAGTGCTAGAGATTGGGGGGGGAGCCCTTACAATGAGCAGTTCTTC.

This clonotype came up a few times. The gene calls are TRBV7-2 and TRBJ2-1, with 12 bases aligning to TRBD2. J was trimmed by 0 bases and V by 5 bases; bases with no gene match: 8. Germline V gene data show CDR1 as SGHTA and CDR2 as FQGNSA. The CDR3 has 18 residues. CDR3 nucleotides: TGTGCCAGCAGCCCCAGAGGACTAGCGGGGAGCTCCTACAATGAGCAGTTCTTC. This encodes CASSPRGLAGSSYNEQFF.

This clonotype turned up a few times. The chain links TRBV6-2 or TRBV6-3 to TRBJ2-1; possibly TRBD2 for D (6 bases). The CDR3 totals 14 residues. V was trimmed by 5 bases and J by 7 bases, leaving 15 bases between them. Germline CDR1 and CDR2: MNHEY and SVGEGT. In DNA, the CDR3 is TGTGCCAGCAGTCCGGGACTGGAGCTGAATGAGCAGTTCTTC. This codes for CASSPGLELNEQFF.

The chain uses TRBV5-4 and TRBJ1-2; D is possibly TRBD1 (5 bases). The ends were cut back, 9 bases at V and 3 bases at J, with 9 bases in the middle. Germline assignment: CDR1 SGHNT and CDR2 YYREEE (reference sequence). CDR3 size: 11 residues. CDR3 coding DNA: TGTGCCACCGGGACCTACTATGGCTACACCTTC. Amino acid sequence: CATGTYYGYTF.

This clonotype showed up just a few times. The chain employs TRBV6-2 or TRBV6-3 and TRBJ2-7; perhaps TRBD2 as D (5 bases). Germline V gives CDR1 MNHEY, CDR2 SVGEGT. V lost 2 bases to trimming and J lost 0 bases, with 23 bases between them. The CDR3 is made up of 19 amino acids. Written as DNA, the CDR3 is TGTGCCAGCAGTTACCCCATTAATTTAAGACGGAGGAGCTCCTACGAGCAGTACTTC. Residues: CASSYPINLRRRSSYEQYF.

The V gene is TRBV4-3, the J gene TRBJ2-7; 8 nucleotides align to TRBD1. The V gene's germline CDR1 is LGHNA and CDR2 YSLEER. Trimming took 1 base from V and 1 from J; bases not matched to a gene: 3. CDR3 size: 15 residues. The CDR3 sequence is CASSQARQGSYEQYF. The CDR3 DNA sequence: TGCGCCAGCAGCCAAGCTAGACAGGGGTCCTACGAGCAGTACTTC.

The chain combines TRBV9 with TRBJ1-1; D unresolved. CDR3 size: 15 residues. CDR1 and CDR2 (germline): SGDLS, YYNGEE. Trimming pared 3 bases from V and 1 base from J, leaving 13 bases between. The CDR3 spells CASSAGRVPNTEAFF. CDR3 nucleotides: TGTGCCAGCAGCGCTGGTCGGGTCCCGAACACTGAAGCTTTCTTT. Using reference TRBV9 and TRBJ1-1 for the parts outside the CDR3, the full variable domain is DSGVTQTPKHLITATGQRVTLRCSPRSGDLSVYWYQQSLDQGLQFLIQYYNGEERAKGNILERFSAQQFPDLHSELNLSSLELGDSALYFCASSAGRVPNTEAFFGQGTRLTVV.

This clonotype appeared a few times. The rearrangement joins TRBV29-1 to TRBJ2-3; 7 positions agree with TRBD2. Germline CDR1 reads SQVTM; CDR2 reads ANQGSEA. The CDR3 contains 14 residues. With V trimmed by 2 bases and J by 0 bases, 2 bases remained unmatched. The CDR3 loop is CSVERRGSTDTQYF. In DNA, the CDR3 is TGCAGCGTTGAAAGGCGGGGGAGCACAGATACGCAGTATTTT.

The chain has TRBV7-9 and TRBJ1-2, with 7 nucleotides matching TRBD1. V gave up 5 bases and J gave up 5 bases; unmatched junction bases: 17. The germline CDR1 and CDR2 sequences are SEHNR and FQNEAQ (reference sequence). The CDR3 consists of 17 residues. The CDR3: CASSHPRATGTVYGYTF. Written as DNA, the CDR3 is TGTGCCAGCAGCCACCCGAGGGCCACCGGGACAGTATATGGCTACACCTTC.

The rearrangement uses TRBV6-2 or TRBV6-3 and TRBJ2-1; D is ambiguous. Deletions cut 7 bases from V and 7 bases from J, with 14 bases between. Germline V gives CDR1 MNHEY, CDR2 SVGEGT. CDR3 length: 13 residues. The CDR3 region is CASTTTIRNEQFF. CDR3 nucleotide sequence: TGTGCCAGCACCACCACAATCCGGAATGAGCAGTTCTTC.

The genes are TRBV6-6 and TRBJ1-1; D is perhaps TRBD1 (5 bases). CDR1 and CDR2 from the germline V gene are MNHNY and SVGAGI (reference sequence). Trimming took 2 bases from V and 2 from J, leaving 9 bases between them. The CDR3 covers 14 residues. CDR3 in amino acids: CASSYRGGNTEAFF. In nucleotides, the CDR3 is TGTGCCAGCAGTTACCGGGGGGGAAACACTGAAGCTTTCTTT.

Of note for this clonotype: One junction end does not reproduce the germline sequence, and a read error may be involved. This sequence joins TRBV4-1 and TRBJ2-2; unclear D gene. CDR3 length: 14 amino acids. The germline gives CDR1 MGHRA, CDR2 YSYEKL. The CDR3 loop is CAGSPLSSTGELFF. The CDR3 DNA reads TGCGCCGGCAGCCCACTATCTAGCACCGGGGAGCTGTTTTTT.

CDR3 bases: TGTGCCAGCCTTAACCGGGACCTAAGGAAAAACATTCAGTACTTC. It codes for CASLNRDLRKNIQYF. The J gene is TRBJ2-4, the V gene TRBV2, with D tentatively TRBD1 or TRBD2 (5 bases each). This CDR3 contains 15 residues. The V end was cut by 8 bases, the J end by 4 bases, with 18 bases between. Per germline, CDR1 SNHLY and CDR2 FYNNEI.